This T cell receptor (beta chain) appears in the sequencing data of a study of OX40 agonist ivuxolimab in advanced cancers. Study outcomes and limitations: On average, CD8+ T cells had more expanded clones than CD4+. It was also the case that some nonresponders had low normalized T-cell clonal expansion.

The CDR3 totals 15 residues. V was pared by 4 bases and J by 2 bases, with 15 bases between. CDR1 is SGHRS, CDR2 YFSETQ, per germline. Concerning this clone itself: Its antigen is not identified.

Patients were ineligible given autoimmune disease history or systemic immunosuppression. Profiled with immunoSEQ multiplex PCR; TCRdb holds only in-frame clones, not every one. Of approximately 45,000 clones detected, around 88% appear once; the ten largest clones hold more than 12%. The source material was CD4+ or CD8+ T cells sorted from blood, sampled in a trial of the OX40 agonist ivuxolimab. V gene TRBV5-1 combines with J gene TRBJ1-2, with no clear D. The receptor was isolated from an adult with an advanced solid tumor such as melanoma, head and neck, liver or kidney cancer. The CDR3 reads CASSTLEGTNYGYTF. The DNA of the CDR3 is TGCGCCAGCAGCACCCTGGAGGGAACCAACTATGGCTACACCTTC.